The 12 T cell receptor beta chains below come from one sample, sequenced in a study of blood T cell repertoires in COVID-19. Profiled with immunoSEQ multiplex PCR; TCRdb holds only in-frame clones, not every one. The sample has more than 55,000 clones, around 90% seen once. Sequencing used peripheral blood. The receptors were gathered from a man in his 60s with acute or convalescent COVID-19.

The sample holds one count of this clone. This chain connects TRBV6-5 to TRBJ1-5; D is undetermined. V gave up 2 bases and J gave up 4 bases, with 12 bases separating them. This CDR3 spans 15 amino acids. The germline gives CDR1 MNHEY, CDR2 SVGAGI. CDR3 loop: CASSYRAGGNQPQHF. The CDR3 DNA reads as TGTGCCAGCAGTTACAGGGCGGGTGGGAATCAGCCCCAGCATTTT.

This clone was counted a single time. The V gene is TRBV4-1, the J gene TRBJ2-7; D is perhaps TRBD1 (5 bases). CDR3 size: 16 residues. Per germline, CDR1 MGHRA and CDR2 YSYEKL. V was clipped by 4 bases and J by 7 bases, with 23 bases between them. The DNA of the CDR3 is TGCGCCAGCAGCCCTGGACGGGCAAAGGGGTTATGGGAGCAGTACTTC. Amino acid sequence: CASSPGRAKGLWEQYF.

The chain employs TRBV5-1 and TRBJ2-7, with 11 bases lining up with TRBD1. The V gene end was trimmed by 2 bases and the J gene end by 1 base; junction bases not matched to a gene: 2. The V gene's germline CDR1 is SGHRS and CDR2 YFSETQ. This CDR3 has 15 amino acids. The DNA of the CDR3 is TGCGCCAGCAGCTTACGGGACAGGGGGTCCTACGAGCAGTACTTC. Translated: CASSLRDRGSYEQYF.

The rearrangement uses TRBV6-6 and TRBJ1-1; D possibly corresponds to TRBD1 (6 bases). The CDR3 extends over 13 amino acids. From germline, CDR1 is MNHNY and CDR2 SVGAGI (reference sequence). Trimming left V 4 bases short and J 1 base short, with 7 bases between. The CDR3 DNA follows: TGTGCCAGCAGTTCACAGGGGAACACTGAAGCTTTCTTT. This encodes CASSSQGNTEAFF.

The gene calls are TRBV24-1 and TRBJ2-5; TRBD2 matches 11 bases. The CDR3 is 15 amino acids. Germline assignment: CDR1 KGHDR and CDR2 SFDVKD. V was pared by 3 bases and J by 2 bases, with 1 base of the junction left unmatched. CDR3 in amino acids: CATSDRLAGQETQYF. As DNA, the CDR3 is TGTGCCACCAGTGATCGACTAGCGGGACAAGAGACCCAGTACTTC.

V gene TRBV19 combines with J gene TRBJ1-5; 8 bases fit TRBD1. The J segment lost 3 bases and the V segment lost 7 bases, leaving 11 bases of the junction unmatched. The CDR3 covers 16 residues. The V gene's germline CDR1 is LNHDA and CDR2 SQIVND (reference sequence). CDR3 in amino acids: CASTSVDRGNNQPQHF. The CDR3, as DNA: TGTGCCAGTACCTCCGTCGACAGGGGAAACAATCAGCCCCAGCATTTT. Together with reference TRBV19 and TRBJ1-5, the CDR3 gives the full variable domain: DGGITQSPKYLFRKEGQNVTLSCEQNLNHDAMYWYRQDPGQGLRLIYYSQIVNDFQKGDIAEGYSVSREKKESFPLTVTSAQKNPTAFYLCASTSVDRGNNQPQHFGDGTRLSIL.

The V gene is TRBV30, the J gene TRBJ2-2; no definite D call. Deletions cut 4 bases from V and 4 bases from J, with 19 bases between. Germline-derived CDR1 and CDR2 are GTSNPN and SVGIG (reference sequence). CDR3 length: 16 amino acids. DNA of the CDR3: TGTGCCTGGAACCCCCGCCGAGGTACATCCACCGGGGAGCTGTTTTTT. It is translated as CAWNPRRGTSTGELFF. Supplemented by reference TRBV30 and TRBJ2-2, the full variable domain reads SQTIHQWPATLVQPVGSPLSLECTVEGTSNPNLYWYRQAAGRGLQLLFYSVGIGQISSEVPQNLSASRPQDRQFILSSKKLLLSDSGFYLCAWNPRRGTSTGELFFGEGSRLTVL.

V usage is TRBV3-1 (or the pseudogene TRBV3-2) and J usage is TRBJ1-2; D may be TRBD1 (6 bases). Germline CDR1 reads LGHDT; CDR2 reads YNNKEL (reference sequence). Trimming removed 1 base at V and 3 bases at J, with 9 bases between. This CDR3 is 14 amino acids long. The CDR3 region has the DNA TGTGCCAGCAGCCAAGGACAGGAATACTATGGCTACACCTTC. This sequence encodes CASSQGQEYYGYTF.

This clone was detected once. J is TRBJ2-7 and V is TRBV2; 10 positions match TRBD1. There are 15 residues in the CDR3. Germline CDR1 and CDR2: SNHLY and FYNNEI. With V trimmed by 8 bases and J by 4 bases, 11 bases remained unmatched. The CDR3 loop is CASGLWGTGDYEQYF. CDR3 DNA: TGTGCCAGCGGTTTATGGGGGACAGGGGATTACGAGCAGTACTTC. The entire variable domain, with the rest obtained from reference TRBV2 and TRBJ2-7, is as follows: EPEVTQTPSHQVTQMGQEVILRCVPISNHLYFYWYRQILGQKVEFLVSFYNNEISEKSEIFDDQFSVERPDGSNFTLKIRSTKLEDSAMYFCASGLWGTGDYEQYFGPGTRLTVT.

The chain combines TRBV19 with TRBJ2-2; tentatively, D is TRBD2 (7 bases). V was cut by 7 bases and J by 6 bases, with 18 bases left in between. The CDR3 runs 15 residues. Germline CDR1 LNHDA, CDR2 SQIVND (reference sequence). CDR3 loop: CASISMGAGAGELFF. The CDR3 DNA sequence: TGTGCCAGTATCTCCATGGGGGCGGGGGCCGGGGAGCTGTTTTTT.

V usage is TRBV5-1 and J usage is TRBJ1-4, with TRBD1 matching 10 bases. The germline V gene has CDR1 SGHRS and CDR2 YFSETQ. Trimming removed 3 bases from V and 11 bases from J; junction bases left unmatched: 4. This CDR3 spans 13 amino acids. The CDR3 reads CASSSEGQGKLFF. The CDR3 DNA is TGCGCCAGCAGCTCGGAGGGACAGGGGAAACTGTTTTTT.

The V gene is TRBV6-5, the J gene TRBJ1-1, with 7 bases lining up with TRBD1. Looked up from germline, CDR1 is MNHEY and CDR2 is SVGAGI. This CDR3 has 15 residues. The CDR3 loop reads CAVVDRKASKAEAFF. The CDR3 DNA is TGTGCTGTGGTGGACAGGAAAGCCTCTAAGGCTGAAGCTTTCTTT.